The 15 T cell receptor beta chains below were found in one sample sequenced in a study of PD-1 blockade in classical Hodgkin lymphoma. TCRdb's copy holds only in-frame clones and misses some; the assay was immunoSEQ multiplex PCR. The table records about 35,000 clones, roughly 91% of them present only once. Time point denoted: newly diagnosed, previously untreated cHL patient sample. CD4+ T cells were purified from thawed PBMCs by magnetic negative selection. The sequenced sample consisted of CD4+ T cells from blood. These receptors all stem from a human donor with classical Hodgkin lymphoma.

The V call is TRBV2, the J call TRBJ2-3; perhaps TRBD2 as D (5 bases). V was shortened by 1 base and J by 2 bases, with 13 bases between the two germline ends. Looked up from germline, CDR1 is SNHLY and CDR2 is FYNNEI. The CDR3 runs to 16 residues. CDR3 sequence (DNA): TGTGCCAGCAGTGAAGATCCAGCGGCCCCCACAGATACGCAGTATTTT. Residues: CASSEDPAAPTDTQYF.

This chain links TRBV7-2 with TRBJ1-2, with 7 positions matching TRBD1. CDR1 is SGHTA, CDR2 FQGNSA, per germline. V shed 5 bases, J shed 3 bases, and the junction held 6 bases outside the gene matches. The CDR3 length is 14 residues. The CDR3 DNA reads TGTGCCAGCAGCCAAGACAGGGTCCACTATGGCTACACCTTC. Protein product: CASSQDRVHYGYTF.

CDR3 loop: CASSLDSYTEAFF. The CDR3 coding sequence is TGTGCCAGCAGTTTGGACAGTTACACTGAAGCTTTCTTT. The chain links TRBV28 to TRBJ1-1; a weak D match, TRBD1 (6 bases). The CDR3 covers 13 residues. V dropped 3 bases and J dropped 3 bases, with 8 bases sitting between them. Germline V lookup: CDR1 MDHEN, CDR2 SYDVKM.

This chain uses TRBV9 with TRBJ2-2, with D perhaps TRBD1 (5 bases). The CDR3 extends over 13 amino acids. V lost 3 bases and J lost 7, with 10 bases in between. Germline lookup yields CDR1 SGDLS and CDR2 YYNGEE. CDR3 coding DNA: TGTGCCAGCAGCGCCACAGGAATCGGGGAGCTGTTTTTT. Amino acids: CASSATGIGELFF.

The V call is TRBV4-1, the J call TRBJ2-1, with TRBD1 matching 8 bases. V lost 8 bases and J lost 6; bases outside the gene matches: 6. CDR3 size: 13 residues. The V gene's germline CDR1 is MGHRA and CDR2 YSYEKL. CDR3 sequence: CASHTTGGNEQFF. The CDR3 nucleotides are TGCGCCAGCCATACAACAGGGGGCAATGAGCAGTTCTTC.

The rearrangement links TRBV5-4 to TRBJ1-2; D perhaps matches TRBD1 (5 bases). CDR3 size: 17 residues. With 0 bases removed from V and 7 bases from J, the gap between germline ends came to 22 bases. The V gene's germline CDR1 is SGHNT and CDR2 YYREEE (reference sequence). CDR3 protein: CASSLGGGPPFRGGYTF. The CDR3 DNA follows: TGTGCCAGCAGCTTGGGGGGTGGGCCCCCTTTTAGGGGTGGCTACACCTTC. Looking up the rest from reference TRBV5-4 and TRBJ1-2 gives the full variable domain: ETGVTQSPTHLIKTRGQQVTLRCSSQSGHNTVSWYQQALGQGPQFIFQYYREEENGRGNFPPRFSGLQFPNYSSELNVNALELDDSALYLCASSLGGGPPFRGGYTFGSGTRLTVV.

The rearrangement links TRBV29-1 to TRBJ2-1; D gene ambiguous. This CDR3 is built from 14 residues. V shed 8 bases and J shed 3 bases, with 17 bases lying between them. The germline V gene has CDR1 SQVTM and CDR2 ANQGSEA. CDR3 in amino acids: CSPRLGGYYNEQFF. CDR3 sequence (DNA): TGCAGCCCGCGCCTGGGCGGTTACTACAATGAGCAGTTCTTC.

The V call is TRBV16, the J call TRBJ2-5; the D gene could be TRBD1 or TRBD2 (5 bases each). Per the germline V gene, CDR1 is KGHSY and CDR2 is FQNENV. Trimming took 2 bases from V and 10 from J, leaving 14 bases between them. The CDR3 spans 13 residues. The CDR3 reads CASSQGQERGQYF. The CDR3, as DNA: TGTGCCAGCAGCCAAGGTCAAGAGAGGGGCCAGTACTTC.

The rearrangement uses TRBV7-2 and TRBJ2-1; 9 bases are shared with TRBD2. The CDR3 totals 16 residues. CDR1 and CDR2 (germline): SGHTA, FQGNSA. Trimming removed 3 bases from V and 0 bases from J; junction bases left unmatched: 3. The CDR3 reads CASSFLAGNSYNEQFF. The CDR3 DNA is TGTGCCAGCAGCTTTCTAGCGGGGAACTCCTACAATGAGCAGTTCTTC.

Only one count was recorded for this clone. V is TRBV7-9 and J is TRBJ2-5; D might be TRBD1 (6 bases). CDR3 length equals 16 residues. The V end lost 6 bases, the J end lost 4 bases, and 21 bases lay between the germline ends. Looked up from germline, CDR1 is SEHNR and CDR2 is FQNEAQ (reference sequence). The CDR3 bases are TGTGCCAGCAGGGGTATCGGGACACCGGGTGGAGAGACCCAGTACTTC. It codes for CASRGIGTPGGETQYF.

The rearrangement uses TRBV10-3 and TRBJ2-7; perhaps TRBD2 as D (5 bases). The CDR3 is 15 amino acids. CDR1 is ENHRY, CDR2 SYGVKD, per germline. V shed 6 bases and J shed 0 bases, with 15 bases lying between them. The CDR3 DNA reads TGTGCCATCAGGTTACGGGATTCTAACTCCTACGAGCAGTACTTC. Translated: CAIRLRDSNSYEQYF.

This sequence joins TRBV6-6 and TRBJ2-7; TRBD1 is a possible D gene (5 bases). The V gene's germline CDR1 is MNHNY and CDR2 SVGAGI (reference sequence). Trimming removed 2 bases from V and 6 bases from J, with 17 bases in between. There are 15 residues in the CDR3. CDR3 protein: CASSYGRGNPGEQYF. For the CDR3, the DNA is TGTGCCAGCAGTTACGGAAGGGGTAATCCTGGCGAGCAGTACTTC.

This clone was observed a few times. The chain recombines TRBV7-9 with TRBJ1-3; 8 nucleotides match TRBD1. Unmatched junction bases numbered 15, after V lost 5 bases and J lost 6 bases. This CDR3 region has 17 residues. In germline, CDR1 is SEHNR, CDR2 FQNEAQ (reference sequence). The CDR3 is CASSLLTLWDRQNTIYF. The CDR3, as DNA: TGTGCCAGCAGCCTGTTGACCCTCTGGGACAGGCAAAACACCATATATTTT.

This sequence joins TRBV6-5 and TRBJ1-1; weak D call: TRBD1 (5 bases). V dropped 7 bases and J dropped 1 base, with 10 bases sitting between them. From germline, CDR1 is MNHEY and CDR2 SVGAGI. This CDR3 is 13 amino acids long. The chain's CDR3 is CASTRAPNTEAFF. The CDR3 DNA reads TGTGCCAGCACCAGGGCTCCGAACACTGAAGCTTTCTTT.

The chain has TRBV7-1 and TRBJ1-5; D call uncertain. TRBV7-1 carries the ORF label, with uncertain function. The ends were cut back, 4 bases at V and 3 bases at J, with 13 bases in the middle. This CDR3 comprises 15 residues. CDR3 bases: TGTGCCAGCAGCTTAGAATGGCAGAACAATCAGCCCCAGCATTTT. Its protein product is CASSLEWQNNQPQHF.